This T cell receptor beta chain was retrieved from a study of shared clonotypes between healthy human individuals (dated by TCRdb to the early 2020s). Concerning the study at large: The cohort comprised a couple of women and three men aged 18 to 49 years. Blood TCR repertoires of roughly five healthy adults were deeply sequenced to estimate repertoire size and the extent of clonotype sharing between individuals. To increase sequencing depth and limit assay-specific biases, different laboratories used diverse techniques to prepare libraries and sequence TCR repertoires. Each donor's leukapheresis produced roughly between roughly 0.94 and 9.5 billion PBMCs. For each donor, CD4 naive and CD4 memory were each run on three plates, CD8 naive on two plates, and CD8 memory on one plate.

Notes on this clone: It lacks a known antigen. Base-call qualities are not available, and no considerably larger clone is one nucleotide away.

At the junction V is shortened by 0 bases and J by 6 bases, with 9 bases in between. The CDR3 covers 14 residues, taking in both the cysteine and the phenylalanine. The only DNA kept is the CDR3, 42 bases in frame from the first base. Taken from the germline V gene, the CDR1 and CDR2 loops are SGHRS and YFSETQ. Using the deep immunoSEQ assay, multiplex PCR amplified TCR CDR3 regions from genomic DNA. Extracted genomic DNA from each cell subset was distributed evenly across all wells of several immunoSEQ 96-well plates, and each plate was treated as a replicate. Each replicate PCR for sorted subsets received about 0.2 ug genomic DNA, equal to tens of thousands of T cell genomes. Purified libraries were measured with a Qubit 3.0 fluorometer, size-checked on a Bioanalyzer 2100, and measured again with the KAPA Library Quantification kit. Each immunoSEQ 96-well plate was sequenced on its own single-read 150-cycle Illumina NextSeq 550 flow cell. The study's own analysis went as follows. The immunoSEQ output contained only junctional sequences without quality scores, so filtering could not match that applied to full-length reads. Sequences were annotated with PyIR, a Python wrapper for IgBLAST v1.9, using IMGT germline references to assign V/J genes and CDR3. Any read was removed if the V/J assignment was weak (E-value above 1e-6), the CDR3 was missing, or the read contained stop codons, out-of-frame junctions, or ambiguous translated residues. V3J clonotypes were defined as sequences sharing the same inferred V gene, J gene, and CDR3 amino acid sequence. Percentage overlap between repertoires was calculated by dividing the number of shared unique clonotypes by the size of the smaller repertoire. Richness of each repertoire was evaluated using RTK rarefaction, the Chao1 estimator, and Recon v2.1 estimates of unobserved clonotypes. Generation probabilities for all TCRbeta clonotypes obtained by the gDNA method from a handful of donors were computed using OLGA. TCRdb carries this immuneACCESS record with in-frame sequences only. Its versions omit some clonotypes, under half of them owing to an unresolved V gene in the studies checked, with the rest unexplained. V and J calls and clone size are those listed in that table; D and trimming were worked out from the DNA. The sample table records fewer than 2.5 million clones; 80% to 95% of these occur just once. The top ten clonotypes cover 0.36% of the sample.

Donors were healthy HIV-negative adults with no recently reported acute infections or vaccinations. Every donor was a Caucasian adult residing in Nashville, Tennessee, USA. CD4+ T cells were enriched through magnetic negative selection, after which naive cells were positively selected on CD45RA and the remaining negative fraction served as the memory subset. Blood was collected by leukapheresis, and PBMCs were isolated by Ficoll-Histopaque density gradient centrifugation and then cryopreserved in liquid nitrogen vapor phase. Analytical flow cytometry was used to check the purity and quantity of each magnetically sorted T cell population. Genomic DNA was isolated from every sorted fraction and measured by UV absorbance on a Nanodrop 2000c. General conclusions and limits of the study: Larger estimated clonotype richness was generally found for naive subsets than for memory subsets. The small number of donors limited the genetic and exposure-history diversity represented. Incomplete sequencing was indicated by rarefaction of sorted-subset datasets, despite the large sequencing depth. Approximately 5% of naive CD4, 3% to 3.5% of naive CD8, around 2.3% of memory CD4, and roughly 0.4% of memory CD8 clonotypes were shared across four donors. Only blood was sampled, and tissue TCR repertoires likely differ from those in blood. Pairwise subsampling indicated that sequencing depth was expected to affect the degree of clonotype sharing among donors. Compared with non-shared clonotypes, clonotypes shared by all four sorted-subset donors had higher generation probabilities.

The source is a man aged 18 to 30 in good health. Some clones in this sample may be carry-over from other donors' samples. The chain was built from TRBV5-1 and TRBJ2-2; the D segment is perhaps TRBD1 or TRBD2, each sharing 5 matched bases. What was sequenced was naive CD4+ T cells from PBMCs. The cell subset or site label here, explained by the study, means: CD45RA+ positively selected. CDR3 reads: CASSLGGSPGELFF. The nucleotide sequence is given as TGCGCCAGCAGCTTGGGGGGGAGCCCCGGGGAGCTGTTTTTT.